In this sample, the clone carrying this TCR beta chain turned up many times. What it binds is not known. The data stem from a study of regulatory T cells in long-lasting Graves disease. Study-wide results and caveats: When disease was persistent, TRBV28, TRBJ1-2 and TRBJ2-5 were the favored segments.

Stated time point: persistent/refractory GD, antithyroid drugs over 5 years with positive TRAb. The TCR library used RNA extracted from PBMCs. The V end was cut by 8 bases, the J end by 1 base, with 11 bases between. This CDR3 region has 13 residues. Germline V gene data show CDR1 as MNHNS and CDR2 as SASEGT. Building of the TCR beta libraries involved iRepertoire HTBI primers and Arm-PCR of CDR3 regions. TCRdb itself ran the multiplex PCR reads through MiXCR, one entry per CDR3 protein. The sample includes about 470,000 distinct CDR3 sequences, about a fifth of them seen just once. This TCR was recovered from a female donor with Graves disease. V gene TRBV6-1 combines with J gene TRBJ1-1; TRBD1 is a possible D gene (5 bases). The sample was peripheral blood mononuclear cells (PBMCs), taken when the disease was refractory, from a patient treated with antithyroid drugs. The CDR3 loop reads CASGGVWNTEAFF. For the CDR3, the DNA is TGTGCCAGCGGGGGGGTATGGAACACTGAAGCTTTCTTT.